This entry lists 20 T cell receptor beta chains sequenced from one sample in a study of cytomegalovirus exposure and HLA in healthy donors. The data were produced by immunoSEQ multiplex PCR, yet TCRdb's version contains in-frame clones alone and is incomplete. The sample has roughly 300,000 clones; 75% to 90% are singletons. Sequencing was performed on PBMCs. These receptors were obtained from a woman aged 18-29 years in good health and CMV-seronegative.

The chain is built from TRBV6-5 and TRBJ1-1; D is uncertain. Germline V lookup: CDR1 MNHEY, CDR2 SVGAGI. The CDR3 consists of 12 residues. V lost 2 bases to trimming and J lost 1 base, with 2 bases between them. CDR3 bases: TGTGCCAGCAGTTACCAGAACACTGAAGCTTTCTTT. It yields the protein CASSYQNTEAFF.

This clone showed up just a few times. Written as DNA, the CDR3 is TGTGCCAGCAGTCCCACGGGAAGCACTGAAGCTTTCTTT. This gives the protein CASSPTGSTEAFF. This chain uses TRBV28 with TRBJ1-1; D uncertain. Trimming stripped 5 bases from V and 4 bases from J, with 11 bases between. The length of the CDR3 is 13 residues. Germline loops: CDR1 MDHEN, CDR2 SYDVKM. The entire variable domain, with the rest obtained from reference TRBV28 and TRBJ1-1, is as follows: DVKVTQSSRYLVKRTGEKVFLECVQDMDHENMFWYRQDPGLGLRLIYFSYDVKMKEKGDIPEGYSVSREKKERFSLILESASTNQTSMYLCASSPTGSTEAFFGQGTRLTVV.

This clone was recorded once. This rearrangement joins TRBV11-3 to TRBJ2-3; D call uncertain. Germline loops: CDR1 SGHNT, CDR2 YENEEA. Trimming removed 5 bases at V and 3 bases at J, with 9 bases between. The CDR3 has 13 residues. CDR3 in DNA: TGTGCCAGCAGCCCATCAGGTACAGATACGCAGTATTTT. Amino acids: CASSPSGTDTQYF.

V usage is TRBV4-2 and J usage is TRBJ2-7; 14 bases are a match to TRBD2. The V and J ends lost 4 bases and 0 bases, in that order; junction bases with no gene match: 2. The CDR3 sequence is 16 residues long. Germline lookup yields CDR1 LGHNA and CDR2 YNFKEQ. Here the CDR3 DNA reads TGTGCCAGCAGCCGGGGACTAGCGGGAGCCTCCTACGAGCAGTACTTC. It is translated as CASSRGLAGASYEQYF.

The chain carries TRBV27 and TRBJ1-1; TRBD1 aligns across 8 bases. Germline CDR1 MNHEY, CDR2 SMNVEV (reference sequence). This CDR3 contains 13 residues. J gave up 6 bases and V 4 bases, and 4 bases lay outside the gene matches. The DNA of the CDR3 is TGTGCCAGCAGTTCGGACAGGGCCGCTGAAGCTTTCTTT. Translation: CASSSDRAAEAFF.

This chain connects TRBV4-2 to TRBJ2-4, with 7 positions matching TRBD2. Germline CDR1 is LGHNA and CDR2 is YNFKEQ. Losses at the gene ends were 5 bases for V and 1 base for J; bases not matched to a gene: 11. CDR3 length: 17 amino acids. Written as DNA, the CDR3 is TGTGCCAGCAGCTCCCCCTGGGGAGGGGAGGCCAAAAACATTCAGTACTTC. The encoded protein is CASSSPWGGEAKNIQYF.

This chain uses TRBV4-3 with TRBJ2-2; no firm D call. This CDR3 has 16 residues. Germline V gene data show CDR1 as LGHNA and CDR2 as YSLEER. V was trimmed by 0 bases and J by 4 bases, leaving 12 bases between them. CDR3 loop: CASSQESFGATGELFF. The CDR3 nucleotides are TGCGCCAGCAGCCAAGAGTCATTCGGTGCCACCGGGGAGCTGTTTTTT.

This clone was observed a single time. This chain links TRBV4-3 with TRBJ2-7; no firm D call. Germline loops: CDR1 LGHNA, CDR2 YSLEER. This CDR3 is 15 amino acids long. V was clipped by 0 bases and J by 7 bases, with 16 bases between them. CDR3 coding DNA: TGCGCCAGCAGCCAAGATGCCAGCGCCCAGAGGGAGCAGTACTTC. Amino acid sequence: CASSQDASAQREQYF.

In its sample, this clone was seen a few times. V is TRBV25-1 and J is TRBJ2-1; the D gene is possibly TRBD2 (6 bases). CDR1 and CDR2 from the germline V gene are MGHDK and SYGVNS. The CDR3 spans 15 residues. V gave up 8 bases and J gave up 7 bases, with 21 bases separating them. CDR3 loop: CASRPSTGGGNEQFF. The DNA of the CDR3 is TGTGCCAGCCGCCCTAGCACAGGTGGGGGGAATGAGCAGTTCTTC.

The genes are TRBV5-4 and TRBJ2-1; 10 nucleotides line up with TRBD1. Per germline, CDR1 SGHNT and CDR2 YYREEE (reference sequence). V trimming: 3 bases; J trimming: 12 bases; junction bases outside the gene matches: 3. The CDR3 spans 12 residues. CDR3 DNA sequence: TGTGCCAGCAGCTGGGGGGACAGGGGGCAGTTCTTC. This sequence encodes CASSWGDRGQFF.

The rearrangement links TRBV15 to TRBJ2-7, with 12 bases aligning to TRBD1. Germline CDR1 reads LNHNV; CDR2 reads YYDKDF (reference sequence). There are 15 residues in the CDR3. The trim removed 1 base at V and 9 bases at J, leaving 7 bases unmatched. Here the CDR3 DNA reads TGTGCCACCAGCAGAGTAGGGACAGGGGGCCGTGGGCAGTACTTC. Amino acid sequence: CATSRVGTGGRGQYF. The complete variable domain, with remaining parts taken from reference TRBV15 and TRBJ2-7, reads DAMVIQNPRYQVTQFGKPVTLSCSQTLNHNVMYWYQQKSSQAPKLLFHYYDKDFNNEADTPDNFQSRRPNTSFCFLDIRSPGLGDTAMYLCATSRVGTGGRGQYFGPGTRLTVT.

This clone was seen a few times. The chain couples TRBV9 to TRBJ2-3; D is unresolved. CDR3 size: 14 residues. V dropped 0 bases and J dropped 2 bases, with 7 bases sitting between them. Germline V gene data show CDR1 as SGDLS and CDR2 as YYNGEE. The chain's CDR3 is CASSVGPFTDTQYF. CDR3 coding DNA: TGTGCCAGCAGCGTAGGGCCCTTCACAGATACGCAGTATTTT.

V is TRBV14 and J is TRBJ2-7; TRBD2 agrees at 8 bases. This CDR3 is built from 15 residues. Germline-derived CDR1 and CDR2 are SGHDN and FVKESK. Losses at the gene ends were 0 bases for V and 5 bases for J; bases not matched to a gene: 6. The CDR3 spells CASSQDSMTSDEQYF. The CDR3 DNA follows: TGTGCCAGCAGCCAAGATAGTATGACTAGCGACGAGCAGTACTTC. The full variable domain, completed using reference TRBV14 and TRBJ2-7, is EAGVTQFPSHSVIEKGQTVTLRCDPISGHDNLYWYRRVMGKEIKFLLHFVKESKQDESGMPNNRFLAERTGGTYSTLKVQPAELEDSGVYFCASSQDSMTSDEQYFGPGTRLTVT.

This chain connects TRBV9 to TRBJ2-1, with TRBD1 identical over 10 bases. V shed 0 bases and J 7 bases; nucleotides not matched to a gene: 13. Germline V gene lookup returns CDR1 SGDLS and CDR2 YYNGEE. This CDR3 spans 18 amino acids. DNA of the CDR3: TGTGCCAGCAGCGTAGTCCCCTCACGGGACAGGGGACTAAATGAGCAGTTCTTC. It translates to CASSVVPSRDRGLNEQFF.

The V call is TRBV13, the J call TRBJ2-3; 9 bases agree with TRBD1. CDR3 length: 15 amino acids. Germline V gene lookup returns CDR1 PRHDT and CDR2 FYEKMQ (reference sequence). V shed 5 bases, J shed 2 bases, and the junction held 5 bases outside the gene matches. CDR3 nucleotides: TGTGCCAGCAGCAAGCGGACAGGGGTCACAGATACGCAGTATTTT. It translates to CASSKRTGVTDTQYF.

V gene TRBV15 combines with J gene TRBJ2-7, with TRBD1 as a possible D gene (5 bases). The CDR3 contains 15 residues. The V end was cut by 1 base, the J end by 9 bases, with 19 bases between. Germline-derived CDR1 and CDR2 are LNHNV and YYDKDF (reference sequence). The CDR3 sequence is CATSRAQALSEPQYF. Written as DNA, the CDR3 is TGTGCCACCAGCAGAGCACAGGCCCTCAGCGAGCCGCAGTACTTC. The full variable domain, in which reference TRBV15 and TRBJ2-7 provide the parts outside the CDR3, is DAMVIQNPRYQVTQFGKPVTLSCSQTLNHNVMYWYQQKSSQAPKLLFHYYDKDFNNEADTPDNFQSRRPNTSFCFLDIRSPGLGDTAMYLCATSRAQALSEPQYFGPGTRLTVT.

The chain uses TRBV7-2 and TRBJ1-1, with D tentatively TRBD1 (5 bases). CDR3 length: 16 residues. V dropped 0 bases and J dropped 0 bases, with 11 bases sitting between them. The germline CDR1 and CDR2 sequences are SGHTA and FQGNSA. CDR3 sequence: CASSLAYVGVNTEAFF. The DNA for the CDR3 is TGTGCCAGCAGCTTAGCTTACGTAGGGGTGAACACTGAAGCTTTCTTT.

The chain combines TRBV7-2 with TRBJ1-2, with D possibly being TRBD1 (5 bases). The V end was cut by 2 bases, the J end by 7 bases, with 17 bases between. Germline-derived CDR1 and CDR2 are SGHTA and FQGNSA. The CDR3 consists of 15 residues. CDR3 sequence (DNA): TGTGCCAGCAGCTTACCCGCGGCGGGGGTCGGTGGCTACACCTTC. It specifies CASSLPAAGVGGYTF.

This rearrangement joins TRBV28 to TRBJ2-7; tentative D call: TRBD1 (6 bases). The CDR3 consists of 15 residues. Trimming pared 3 bases from V and 2 bases from J, leaving 14 bases between. Germline V gives CDR1 MDHEN, CDR2 SYDVKM. CDR3 coding DNA: TGTGCCAGCAGTTTTGAACAGGGAGTAGCCTACGAGCAGTACTTC. As protein: CASSFEQGVAYEQYF.

In its sample, this clone was seen a few times. The gene calls are TRBV10-1 and TRBJ1-2; no reliable D call. CDR1 is WNHNN, CDR2 SYGVQD, per germline (reference sequence). The CDR3 is made up of 11 amino acids. V was shortened by 8 bases and J by 4 bases, with 8 bases between the two germline ends. CDR3 DNA sequence: TGCGCCAGCTCGTCGGGCTATGGCTACACCTTC. The encoded protein is CASSSGYGYTF.